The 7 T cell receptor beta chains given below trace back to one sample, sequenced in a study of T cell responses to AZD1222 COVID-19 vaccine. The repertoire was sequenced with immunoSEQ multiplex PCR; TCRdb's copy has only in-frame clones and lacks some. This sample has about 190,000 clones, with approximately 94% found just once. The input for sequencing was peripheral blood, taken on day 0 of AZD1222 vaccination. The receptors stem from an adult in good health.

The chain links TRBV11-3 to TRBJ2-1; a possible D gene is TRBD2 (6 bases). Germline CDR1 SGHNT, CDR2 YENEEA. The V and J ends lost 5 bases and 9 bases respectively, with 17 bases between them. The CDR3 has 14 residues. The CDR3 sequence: CASSGRSLYGEQFF. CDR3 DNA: TGTGCCAGCAGCGGGAGGTCTTTATACGGTGAGCAGTTCTTC.

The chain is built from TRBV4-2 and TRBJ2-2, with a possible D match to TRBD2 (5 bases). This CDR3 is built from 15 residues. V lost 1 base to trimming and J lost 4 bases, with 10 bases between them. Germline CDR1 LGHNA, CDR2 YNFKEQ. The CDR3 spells CASSQVGSVTGELFF. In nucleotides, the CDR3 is TGTGCCAGCAGCCAAGTAGGGAGCGTCACCGGGGAGCTGTTTTTT.

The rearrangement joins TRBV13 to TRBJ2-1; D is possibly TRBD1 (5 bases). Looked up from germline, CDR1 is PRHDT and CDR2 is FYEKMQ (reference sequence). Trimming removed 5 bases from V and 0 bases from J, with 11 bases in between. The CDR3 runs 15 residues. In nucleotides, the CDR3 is TGTGCCAGCAGCGTCAGGGCGAGCTCCTACAATGAGCAGTTCTTC. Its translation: CASSVRASSYNEQFF.

CDR3 DNA: TGCGCCAGCAGCGGGATGACTAGCGGGAGTCCCGGGGAGCTGTTTTTT. It yields the protein CASSGMTSGSPGELFF. The chain recombines TRBV5-1 with TRBJ2-2, with 12 bases aligning to TRBD2. The CDR3 covers 16 residues. J gave up 6 bases and V 4 bases, and 7 bases lay outside the gene matches. Per germline, CDR1 SGHRS and CDR2 YFSETQ.

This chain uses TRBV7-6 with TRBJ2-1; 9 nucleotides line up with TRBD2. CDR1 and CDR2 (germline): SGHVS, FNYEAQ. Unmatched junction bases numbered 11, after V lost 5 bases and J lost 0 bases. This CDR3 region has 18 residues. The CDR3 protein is CASSALTSGLSSYNEQFF. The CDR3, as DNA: TGTGCCAGCAGCGCCTTGACTAGCGGACTTAGCTCCTACAATGAGCAGTTCTTC. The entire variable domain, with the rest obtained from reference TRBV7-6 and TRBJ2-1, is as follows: GAGVSQSPRYKVTKRGQDVALRCDPISGHVSLYWYRQALGQGPEFLTYFNYEAQQDKSGLPNDRFSAERPEGSISTLTIQRTEQRDSAMYRCASSALTSGLSSYNEQFFGPGTRLTVL.

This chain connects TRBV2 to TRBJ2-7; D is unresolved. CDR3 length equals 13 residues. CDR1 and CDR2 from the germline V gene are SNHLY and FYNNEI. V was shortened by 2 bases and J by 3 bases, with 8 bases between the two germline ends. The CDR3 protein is CASSESENYEQYF. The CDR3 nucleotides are TGTGCCAGCAGTGAATCGGAGAACTACGAGCAGTACTTC. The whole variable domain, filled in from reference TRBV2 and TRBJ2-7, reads EPEVTQTPSHQVTQMGQEVILRCVPISNHLYFYWYRQILGQKVEFLVSFYNNEISEKSEIFDDQFSVERPDGSNFTLKIRSTKLEDSAMYFCASSESENYEQYFGPGTRLTVT.

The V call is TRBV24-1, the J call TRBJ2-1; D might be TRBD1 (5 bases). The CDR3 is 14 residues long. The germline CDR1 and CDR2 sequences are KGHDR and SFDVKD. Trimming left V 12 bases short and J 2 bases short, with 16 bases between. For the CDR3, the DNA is TGTGCCTCAGCAGGGCCCCTCCCCTACAATGAGCAGTTCTTC. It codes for CASAGPLPYNEQFF.